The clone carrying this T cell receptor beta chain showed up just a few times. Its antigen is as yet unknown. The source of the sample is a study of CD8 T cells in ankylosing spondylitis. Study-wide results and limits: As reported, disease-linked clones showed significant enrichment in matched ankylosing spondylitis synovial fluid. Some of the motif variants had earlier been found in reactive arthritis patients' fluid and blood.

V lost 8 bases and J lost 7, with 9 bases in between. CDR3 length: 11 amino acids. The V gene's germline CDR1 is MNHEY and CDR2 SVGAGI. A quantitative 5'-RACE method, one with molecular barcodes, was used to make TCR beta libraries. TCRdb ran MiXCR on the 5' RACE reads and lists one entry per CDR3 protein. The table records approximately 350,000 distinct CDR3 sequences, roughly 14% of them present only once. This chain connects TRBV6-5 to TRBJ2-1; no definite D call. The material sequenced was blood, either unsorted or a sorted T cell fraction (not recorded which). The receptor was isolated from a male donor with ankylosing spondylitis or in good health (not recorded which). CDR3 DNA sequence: TGTGCCAGCTCCCTTTTTAATGAGCAGTTCTTC. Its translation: CASSLFNEQFF.